The 32 T cell receptor beta chains reported below all come from one sample, sequenced in a study of T-cell memory formation after mild COVID-19. TCRdb independently ran MiXCR on the 5' RACE reads; one entry per CDR3 protein. The data hold fewer than 90,000 distinct CDR3 sequences, with approximately 14% observed a single time. Sequenced input: PBMCs or a T cell subset sorted from them (not recorded which). These receptors originate from an adult woman who had mild COVID-19 (a few samples of this study predate the infection). Cell type and time point are not known.

There are many counts of this clonotype. The V and J genes are TRBV27 and TRBJ2-1; D gene ambiguous. The CDR3 has 11 amino acids. CDR1 MNHEY and CDR2 SMNVEV come from the germline V gene (reference sequence). Deletions cut 5 bases from V and 4 bases from J, with 3 bases between. CDR3 DNA: TGTGCCAGCAGTCAGTACAATGAGCAGTTCTTC. Protein: CASSQYNEQFF.

This clonotype was seen many times. The V and J genes are TRBV6-5 and TRBJ2-3; 8 bases match TRBD2. The junction had 13 bases not matched to a gene; V was cut back by 5 bases and J by 3 bases. This CDR3 contains 17 residues. Germline V gene data show CDR1 as MNHEY and CDR2 as SVGAGI. The CDR3 region has the DNA TGTGCCAGCAGTGCCACGGCGGGGGGAGAGGGGACAGATACGCAGTATTTT. Translation: CASSATAGGEGTDTQYF.

In DNA, the CDR3 is TGCAGCGTCCGCCCCTTGGACAGGGGAAACACCGGGGAGCTGTTTTTT. Translated: CSVRPLDRGNTGELFF. This chain connects TRBV29-1 to TRBJ2-2; TRBD1 agrees at 9 bases. Germline lookup yields CDR1 SQVTM and CDR2 ANQGSEA. The V segment lost 6 bases and the J segment 2 bases; nucleotides outside the gene matches: 10. The CDR3 totals 16 residues.

In this sample, this clonotype turned up a few times. This chain uses TRBV12-3 or TRBV12-4 with TRBJ2-1; maybe TRBD1 (6 bases). The CDR3 has 15 amino acids. The V gene lost 7 bases and the J gene lost 3 bases, with 16 bases spanning the gap. CDR3 in amino acids: CASTPPGTYYNEQFF. DNA for the CDR3: TGTGCCAGCACCCCCCCCGGGACATACTACAATGAGCAGTTCTTC.

This clonotype was seen a handful of times. The V and J genes are TRBV9 and TRBJ2-7; D might be TRBD1 (5 bases). V dropped 0 bases and J dropped 2 bases, with 9 bases sitting between them. The CDR3 is 14 residues long. Germline V CDR1 and CDR2: SGDLS, YYNGEE. The chain's CDR3 is CASSVVDSPYEQYF. CDR3 sequence (DNA): TGTGCCAGCAGCGTAGTAGACAGCCCCTACGAGCAGTACTTC.

The chain recombines TRBV13 with TRBJ1-1; 9 bases match TRBD1. Per germline, CDR1 PRHDT and CDR2 FYEKMQ (reference sequence). The CDR3 totals 15 residues. The trim removed 3 bases at V and 1 base at J, leaving 3 bases unmatched. The CDR3 DNA sequence: TGTGCCAGCAGCTTGACAGGGGGTTCGAACACTGAAGCTTTCTTT. As protein: CASSLTGGSNTEAFF.

V gene TRBV19 combines with J gene TRBJ2-1, with D unclear. V lost 4 bases to trimming and J lost 8 bases, with 12 bases between them. The CDR3 has 13 residues. Germline V gene data show CDR1 as LNHDA and CDR2 as SQIVND (reference sequence). The DNA of the CDR3 is TGTGCCAGTAGTAGGGTAGTATCAGATGAGCAGTTCTTC. Amino acids: CASSRVVSDEQFF.

The sample holds a few counts of this clonotype. The J gene is TRBJ1-1, the V gene TRBV27; 8 nucleotides align to TRBD1. The length of the CDR3 is 16 residues. Germline-derived CDR1 and CDR2 are MNHEY and SMNVEV (reference sequence). V lost 0 bases, J lost 0 bases, and 3 bases stayed unmatched. The DNA of the CDR3 is TGTGCCAGCAGTTTATCCCAGGGGGCGATGAACACTGAAGCTTTCTTT. Its protein is CASSLSQGAMNTEAFF.

A few counts support this clonotype. The chain is built from TRBV9 and TRBJ1-3; D ambiguous. Trimming removed 0 bases at V and 4 bases at J, with 5 bases between. Germline loops: CDR1 SGDLS, CDR2 YYNGEE. The CDR3 extends over 13 amino acids. DNA for the CDR3: TGTGCCAGCAGCGTAGGGGAGGGAAACACCATATATTTT. It yields the protein CASSVGEGNTIYF.

This clonotype has a handful of counts. The rearrangement uses TRBV7-8 and TRBJ2-4, with 10 bases fitting TRBD2. The CDR3 length is 21 residues. The germline CDR1 and CDR2 sequences are SGHVS and FQNEAQ. Unmatched junction bases numbered 22, after V lost 4 bases and J lost 4 bases. CDR3 region: CASSSRAVRASLAGGKNIQYF. CDR3 DNA: TGTGCCAGCAGCTCCAGGGCGGTGAGGGCCTCCTTAGCGGGGGGAAAAAACATTCAGTACTTC.

This clonotype came up a few times. The V gene is TRBV5-1, the J gene TRBJ2-1; TRBD2 matches at 9 bases. The CDR3 is made up of 20 amino acids. CDR1 is SGHRS and CDR2 is YFSETQ in the germline V gene. After removal of 4 bases from V and 2 bases from J, the junction contained 19 bases not matched to a gene. Here the CDR3 DNA reads TGCGCCAGCAGCGATAAGGACAGGCTTGTAGCGGGAGAACCCTACAATGAGCAGTTCTTC. It is translated as CASSDKDRLVAGEPYNEQFF.

In its sample, this clonotype was seen many times. The V call is TRBV4-3, the J call TRBJ2-1; D could derive from TRBD1 or TRBD2 (5 bases each). The CDR3 consists of 14 residues. Trimming cost V 4 bases and J 5 bases, with 12 bases left between them. The germline gives CDR1 LGHNA, CDR2 YSLEER. The CDR3 here is CASSPRDGHNEQFF. The CDR3 DNA follows: TGCGCCAGCAGCCCCAGGGACGGCCACAATGAGCAGTTCTTC.

The genes are TRBV24-1 and TRBJ2-1; the match to TRBD1 covers 7 bases. J gave up 10 bases and V 3 bases, and 5 bases lay outside the gene matches. The CDR3 is 13 residues long. The germline CDR1 and CDR2 sequences are KGHDR and SFDVKD. The CDR3: CATSDHRGSEQFF. In DNA, the CDR3 is TGTGCCACCAGTGATCACAGGGGAAGCGAGCAGTTCTTC.

This clonotype was recorded at least ten times. The genes are TRBV2 and TRBJ2-7, with D unresolved. Germline CDR1 reads SNHLY; CDR2 reads FYNNEI. The CDR3 runs 12 residues. Trimming took 6 bases from V and 3 from J, leaving 9 bases between them. The CDR3 DNA sequence: TGTGCCAGCAGGATGACGGTCTACGAGCAGTACTTC. Its translation: CASRMTVYEQYF.

This clonotype was seen only a few times. CDR3 region: CASSLPLVGETQYF. The CDR3 DNA follows: TGTGCCAGCAGTTTACCACTAGTCGGTGAGACCCAGTACTTC. The rearrangement links TRBV12-3 or TRBV12-4 to TRBJ2-5; perhaps TRBD2 as D (5 bases). This CDR3 region has 14 residues. With 2 bases removed from V and 5 bases from J, the gap between germline ends came to 12 bases.

This clonotype was counted between two and nine times. This chain connects TRBV24-1 to TRBJ2-5; D may be TRBD1 (5 bases). Trimming took 4 bases from V and 2 from J, leaving 19 bases between them. This CDR3 has 17 amino acids. The germline V gene has CDR1 KGHDR and CDR2 SFDVKD. The chain's CDR3 is CATSDIKQGYTQETQYF. The CDR3 DNA follows: TGTGCCACCAGTGACATAAAGCAGGGTTATACTCAAGAGACCCAGTACTTC.

The chain has TRBV16 and TRBJ2-3, with D tentatively TRBD1 (5 bases). V was trimmed by 0 bases and J by 0 bases, leaving 13 bases between them. The CDR3 has 17 residues. Looked up from germline, CDR1 is KGHSY and CDR2 is FQNENV. Written as DNA, the CDR3 is TGTGCCAGCAGCCAATCGACCGAAGACAGTAGCACAGATACGCAGTATTTT. As protein: CASSQSTEDSSTDTQYF.

By sample fraction, this clonotype is large. The chain joins TRBV18 to TRBJ2-7; 7 bases map to TRBD1. From germline, CDR1 is KGHSH and CDR2 LQKENI. The CDR3 contains 13 residues. Losses at the gene ends were 5 bases for V and 6 bases for J; bases not matched to a gene: 7. The CDR3 DNA sequence: TGTGCCAGCTCATCAACAGGGGTTAGCGAGCAGTACTTC. This translates into CASSSTGVSEQYF.

This clonotype came up once. The chain carries TRBV20-1 and TRBJ2-7; possible D gene TRBD2, 5 bases. The CDR3 is made up of 13 amino acids. The germline CDR1 and CDR2 sequences are DFQATT and SNEGSKA (reference sequence). With 6 bases removed from V and 4 bases from J, the gap between germline ends came to 16 bases. The CDR3 sequence is CSAAEGMQYEQYF. CDR3 in DNA: TGCAGTGCAGCTGAGGGAATGCAGTACGAGCAGTACTTC.

This clonotype occurred a few times. The gene calls are TRBV7-9 and TRBJ2-3; TRBD2 aligns across 9 bases. Germline loops: CDR1 SEHNR, CDR2 FQNEAQ (reference sequence). Germline trimming cut 1 base from V and 2 bases from J; bases unmatched to any gene: 1. The CDR3 length is 15 residues. The CDR3 is CASSLGLADTDTQYF. The CDR3 DNA reads TGTGCCAGCAGCTTAGGACTAGCGGACACAGATACGCAGTATTTT. Supplemented by reference TRBV7-9 and TRBJ2-3, the full variable domain reads DTGVSQNPRHKITKRGQNVTFRCDPISEHNRLYWYRQTLGQGPEFLTYFQNEAQLEKSRLLSDRFSAERPKGSFSTLEIQRTEQGDSAMYLCASSLGLADTDTQYFGPGTRLTVL.

The chain is built from TRBV27 and TRBJ2-1; D could derive from TRBD1 or TRBD2 (5 bases each). V lost 6 bases to trimming and J lost 2 bases, with 14 bases between them. The CDR3 has 15 amino acids. In germline, CDR1 is MNHEY, CDR2 SMNVEV (reference sequence). The CDR3, as DNA: TGTGCCAGCAGCTTCGGGACGGAGGCCTACAATGAGCAGTTCTTC. As protein: CASSFGTEAYNEQFF.

The V and J genes are TRBV11-2 and TRBJ2-1, with 11 bases that match TRBD2. This CDR3 has 17 residues. CDR1 is SGHAT and CDR2 is FQNNGV in the germline V gene. The V segment lost 4 bases and the J segment 0 bases; nucleotides outside the gene matches: 5. The chain's CDR3 is CASSSGTSGTSYNEQFF. The CDR3 bases are TGTGCCAGCAGCTCAGGGACTAGCGGTACCTCCTACAATGAGCAGTTCTTC.

This clonotype was detected only a few times. The chain couples TRBV20-1 to TRBJ2-3, with a tentative D call TRBD1 (6 bases). V lost 0 bases to trimming and J lost 6 bases, with 22 bases between them. Germline loops: CDR1 DFQATT, CDR2 SNEGSKA (reference sequence). This CDR3 is built from 17 residues. CDR3 bases: TGCAGTGCTAGAGATCAGCAGGGGCCTAGGGTGGGTGATACGCAGTATTTT. Protein sequence: CSARDQQGPRVGDTQYF.

The chain combines TRBV10-3 with TRBJ2-7; a possible D gene is TRBD2 (6 bases). The CDR3 sequence is 16 residues long. Per the germline V gene, CDR1 is ENHRY and CDR2 is SYGVKD. Trimming cost V 0 bases and J 0 bases, with 12 bases left between them. The CDR3 DNA is TGTGCCATCAGTGAGTCCGGAGGGATCAGCTCCTACGAGCAGTACTTC. It encodes CAISESGGISSYEQYF.

The CDR3 loop reads CASSLSGSLGGEQYF. CDR3 nucleotides: TGTGCCAGCAGCTTGTCTGGTTCACTCGGGGGCGAGCAGTACTTC. V gene TRBV11-3 combines with J gene TRBJ2-7, with D possibly TRBD2 on 6 matching bases. V lost 3 bases, J lost 6 bases, and 18 bases lay in between. Germline V gives CDR1 SGHNT, CDR2 YENEEA. The CDR3 spans 15 residues.

This chain joins TRBV14 and TRBJ2-1; D uncertain. The V end was cut by 1 base, the J end by 0 bases, with 7 bases between. The length of the CDR3 is 15 residues. In germline, CDR1 is SGHDN, CDR2 FVKESK. CDR3 protein: CASSQGQYSYNEQFF. In DNA, the CDR3 is TGTGCCAGCAGCCAAGGACAATACTCCTACAATGAGCAGTTCTTC.

This clonotype was picked up a small number of times. The chain combines TRBV29-1 with TRBJ2-7; TRBD1 might be the D (6 bases). The CDR3 extends over 12 amino acids. V dropped 8 bases and J dropped 6 bases, with 17 bases sitting between them. Germline V gene lookup returns CDR1 SQVTM and CDR2 ANQGSEA. The CDR3 loop reads CSCISGEGEQYF. The CDR3 DNA sequence: TGCAGCTGCATATCAGGGGAAGGCGAGCAGTACTTC.

V is TRBV7-6 and J is TRBJ2-7, with 7 bases fitting TRBD2. Trimming cost V 5 bases and J 3 bases; bases outside gene matches: 16. Germline loops: CDR1 SGHVS, CDR2 FNYEAQ. CDR3 length: 17 amino acids. In DNA, the CDR3 is TGTGCCAGCAGCCTAAGTGGGGGGAGCGGGGTAGTCTACGAGCAGTACTTC. Its translation: CASSLSGGSGVVYEQYF.

The chain recombines TRBV19 with TRBJ2-1; 11 nucleotides align to TRBD2. Trimming cost V 3 bases and J 5 bases; bases outside gene matches: 9. The CDR3 extends over 17 amino acids. Germline V gene lookup returns CDR1 LNHDA and CDR2 SQIVND (reference sequence). DNA of the CDR3: TGTGCCAGTAGTATCCACTCTACTAGCGGGAGAGACAATGAGCAGTTCTTC. Its protein is CASSIHSTSGRDNEQFF.

The V gene is TRBV4-3, the J gene TRBJ2-1, with 9 bases fitting TRBD2. From germline, CDR1 is LGHNA and CDR2 YSLEER. There are 16 residues in the CDR3. Unmatched junction bases numbered 6, after V lost 0 bases and J lost 6 bases. CDR3 region: CASSQDSGSGGNEQFF. The CDR3 coding sequence is TGCGCCAGCAGCCAAGATAGCGGGAGTGGGGGCAATGAGCAGTTCTTC.

A few counts support this clonotype. V and J are TRBV7-6 and TRBJ2-3; 9 nucleotides line up with TRBD2. V gave up 1 base and J gave up 1 base; unmatched junction bases: 9. CDR1 and CDR2 (germline): SGHVS, FNYEAQ. The CDR3 runs 18 residues. In DNA form, the CDR3 reads TGTGCCAGCAGCTTAGAGGCTAGCGCGGGGGGGGGCACAGATACGCAGTATTTT. Protein: CASSLEASAGGGTDTQYF.

The rearrangement joins TRBV5-1 to TRBJ2-1; 13 nucleotides line up with TRBD2. V lost 3 bases, J lost 10 bases, and 10 bases stayed unmatched. The CDR3 is 16 residues long. Germline V gene data show CDR1 as SGHRS and CDR2 as YFSETQ. The CDR3 here is CASSYGTSGAGEEQFF. DNA for the CDR3: TGCGCCAGCAGCTATGGGACTAGCGGGGCGGGGGAGGAGCAGTTCTTC.